These 4 T cell receptor beta chains were all obtained from the same sample, sequenced in a study of T cells in Graves' hyperthyroidism and ophthalmopathy. The CDR3 regions of TCR beta were amplified from RNA transcripts. With the HTBI primer set, the TCR CDR3 went through a first round of RT-PCR. One entry per CDR3 protein results from TCRdb running MiXCR on the multiplex PCR reads. The sample shows 500,000 or so distinct CDR3 sequences, about 15% of them seen only once. Specimen: blood. Every receptor here comes from a woman younger than 35 with Graves' ophthalmopathy.

Only a few counts were recorded for this clonotype. The chain employs TRBV9 and TRBJ2-7; 9 bases line up with TRBD1. CDR1 is SGDLS, CDR2 YYNGEE, per germline. This CDR3 is built from 14 residues. The V segment lost 0 bases and the J segment 3 bases; nucleotides outside the gene matches: 1. Here the CDR3 reads CASSVGDRDYEQYF. CDR3 coding DNA: TGTGCCAGCAGCGTAGGGGACAGGGACTACGAGCAGTACTTC.

This clonotype was observed a few times. CDR3 bases: TGCGCCAGCAGCCCGGGTTTTGGGCTCAACTATGGCTACACCTTC. Amino acids: CASSPGFGLNYGYTF. The chain employs TRBV4-3 and TRBJ1-2; unclear D gene. The CDR3 spans 15 residues. Germline CDR1 and CDR2: LGHNA and YSLEER. The germline V and J ends were trimmed by 4 bases and 2 bases, with 14 bases remaining between them.

In its sample, this clonotype was seen many times. V usage is TRBV20-1 and J usage is TRBJ2-3; 8 bases map to TRBD2. The CDR3 runs 14 residues. The germline V gene encodes CDR1 DFQATT and CDR2 SNEGSKA (reference sequence). Trimming cost V 1 base and J 5 bases; bases outside gene matches: 5. CDR3 bases: TGCAGTGCTAGAGCGGGGGGGCCGGGAGATACGCAGTATTTT. It codes for CSARAGGPGDTQYF.

The gene calls are TRBV20-1 and TRBJ1-5; the D gene is possibly TRBD1 (5 bases). Between the trimmed V and J ends, which lost 3 bases and 6 bases, there was a span of 15 bases. Per germline, CDR1 DFQATT and CDR2 SNEGSKA (reference sequence). The CDR3 runs to 14 residues. The DNA of the CDR3 is TGCAGTGCTAGCGGGGCACGAACGGTTCAGCCCCAGCATTTT. Its protein product is CSASGARTVQPQHF.